This paragraph reports one T cell receptor beta chain. Its antigen remains unidentified. This sample stems from a study of CD8+CD57+ T cells in acquired aplastic anemia. Study as a whole: The average for DNA from sorted CD4+ and CD8+ cells was approximately 3.2 ug.

V shed 5 bases and J shed 5 bases, with 9 bases lying between them. CDR1 and CDR2 from the germline V gene are KGHDR and SFDVKD. This CDR3 spans 13 amino acids. Sequencing involved patients with CD8+CD57+ cell expansion previously shown by flow cytometry. Study conclusions and caveats: Overlapping CD8+ CDR3 repertoires of patients and controls contained roughly 27 shared sequences.

Genomic DNA constituted the template upon which TCR beta VDJ and CDR3 profiling was performed. One entry per CDR3 protein results from TCRdb running MiXCR on the reads. This table has around 200,000 distinct CDR3 sequences, over 55% appearing once. Sequencing input: sorted CD4+, CD8+, or CD8+CD57+ T cells (not recorded which) from PBMCs. The sequence was collected from a human donor with aplastic anemia. V gene TRBV24-1 combines with J gene TRBJ2-1; weak D call: TRBD2 (6 bases). CDR3 sequence (DNA): TGTGCCACCAGTGGGACTACCCACAATGAGCAGTTCTTC. Translated: CATSGTTHNEQFF.